This entry lists 14 T cell receptor beta chains sequenced from one sample in a study of blood T cell repertoires in COVID-19. TCRdb's copy holds only in-frame clones and misses some; the assay was immunoSEQ multiplex PCR. Found here are 350,000 to 450,000 clones, 70% to 90% of them singletons; the top ten hold 0.95% to 1.5%. Sequences were obtained from peripheral blood. The receptor source for this set is a man aged 35-49 years with acute or convalescent COVID-19.

This clone was observed a single time. The chain couples TRBV6-6 to TRBJ1-2; 10 bases agree with TRBD1. Germline V gene lookup returns CDR1 MNHNY and CDR2 SVGAGI (reference sequence). J was trimmed by 6 bases and V by 4 bases; bases with no gene match: 8. The CDR3 loop spans 15 amino acids. The CDR3 spells CASSFGGTGVDGYTF. CDR3 DNA: TGTGCCAGCAGTTTTGGCGGGACAGGGGTTGATGGCTACACCTTC.

J is TRBJ1-1 and V is TRBV5-1; no clear D. Trimming shortened V by 2 bases and J by 2 bases, and 7 bases separated the two germline ends. Germline V CDR1 and CDR2: SGHRS, YFSETQ. This CDR3 region has 13 residues. The DNA of the CDR3 is TGCGCCAGCAGCTTTCGCGATAACACTGAAGCTTTCTTT. Amino acid sequence: CASSFRDNTEAFF.

The CDR3 bases are TGTGCCAGCAGCCCACCCGGGGGAGTCGTTTTCGGGCAGTACTTC. This encodes CASSPPGGVVFGQYF. The chain recombines TRBV11-2 with TRBJ2-7; D is possibly TRBD2 (6 bases). This CDR3 is 15 amino acids long. Trimming left V 5 bases short and J 9 bases short, with 23 bases between. The V gene's germline CDR1 is SGHAT and CDR2 FQNNGV.

This chain joins TRBV3-1 (or the pseudogene TRBV3-2) and TRBJ2-7; 7 bases fit TRBD1. The trim removed 5 bases at V and 5 bases at J, leaving 3 bases unmatched. This CDR3 is 12 amino acids long. Germline V gene sequence: CDR1 LGHDT, CDR2 YNNKEL (reference sequence). The CDR3 DNA reads TGTGCCAGCAGCGACAGGGTCAACGAGCAGTACTTC. It translates to CASSDRVNEQYF.

This chain links TRBV28 with TRBJ1-2, with 9 bases fitting TRBD1. V dropped 10 bases and J dropped 5; count of bases not matched to a gene: 11. Germline CDR1 reads MDHEN; CDR2 reads SYDVKM. The CDR3 is 14 residues long. As DNA, the CDR3 is TGTGCCACCGACCGGGACAGGGAAGTGTATGGCTACACCTTC. The encoded protein is CATDRDREVYGYTF.

This chain joins TRBV28 and TRBJ2-7; 8 bases line up with TRBD1. V trimming: 5 bases; J trimming: 3 bases; junction bases outside the gene matches: 12. The CDR3 has 16 amino acids. Germline lookup yields CDR1 MDHEN and CDR2 SYDVKM. DNA for the CDR3: TGTGCCAGCAGTCCACACCGGGACAGGCCAAGCTACGAGCAGTACTTC. It translates to CASSPHRDRPSYEQYF.

The chain has TRBV30 and TRBJ1-2; perhaps TRBD1 as D (5 bases). The CDR3 consists of 14 residues. CDR1 is GTSNPN, CDR2 SVGIG, per germline (reference sequence). Trimming removed 0 bases at V and 6 bases at J, with 14 bases between. The CDR3 protein is CAWSVGQGHDGYTF. The CDR3 DNA is TGTGCCTGGAGTGTAGGGCAGGGCCATGATGGCTACACCTTC.

This clone was seen a single time. The V and J genes are TRBV5-1 and TRBJ2-1, with D possibly being TRBD2 (5 bases). V dropped 0 bases and J dropped 9 bases, with 7 bases sitting between them. The CDR3 has 12 residues. Germline V gene sequence: CDR1 SGHRS, CDR2 YFSETQ. This CDR3 reads CASSLVGSEQFF. In DNA form, the CDR3 reads TGCGCCAGCAGCTTGGTAGGGAGTGAGCAGTTCTTC. The whole variable domain, remainder taken from reference TRBV5-1 and TRBJ2-1, is KAGVTQTPRYLIKTRGQQVTLSCSPISGHRSVSWYQQTPGQGLQFLFEYFSETQRNKGNFPGRFSGRQFSNSRSEMNVSTLELGDSALYLCASSLVGSEQFFGPGTRLTVL.

The V gene is TRBV12-3 or TRBV12-4, the J gene TRBJ1-5; D perhaps matches TRBD1 (5 bases). This CDR3 is 13 amino acids long. The V and J ends lost 3 bases and 5 bases respectively, with 8 bases between them. The CDR3, as DNA: TGTGCCAGCAGTTTTGGAGGGGATCAGCCCCAGCATTTT. This sequence encodes CASSFGGDQPQHF.

The V call is TRBV6-5, the J call TRBJ1-2, with a weak D call TRBD1 (6 bases). V lost 11 bases, J lost 0 bases, and 16 bases lay in between. CDR1 and CDR2 (germline): MNHEY, SVGAGI. The CDR3 is made up of 14 amino acids. The CDR3 loop reads CAGGRGEANYGYTF. For the CDR3, the DNA is TGTGCCGGAGGCAGGGGAGAGGCTAACTATGGCTACACCTTC.

This sequence joins TRBV11-2 and TRBJ1-2; tentatively, D is TRBD1 (6 bases). V was shortened by 5 bases and J by 0 bases, with 16 bases between the two germline ends. Germline values: CDR1 SGHAT, CDR2 FQNNGV. The CDR3 consists of 16 residues. The CDR3 spells CASSPRGTLANYGYTF. For the CDR3, the DNA is TGTGCCAGCAGCCCGAGGGGGACACTCGCTAACTATGGCTACACCTTC.

The chain is built from TRBV5-1 and TRBJ1-6; tentative D call: TRBD1 (5 bases). The CDR3 totals 15 residues. V shed 0 bases and J shed 10 bases, with 14 bases lying between them. CDR1 is SGHRS, CDR2 YFSETQ, per germline. CDR3 residues: CASSLGGDEQSPLHF. CDR3 sequence (DNA): TGCGCCAGCAGCTTGGGCGGGGACGAGCAGTCACCCCTCCACTTT.

CDR3 residues: CASSLDVGSHEQYF. The CDR3 nucleotides are TGTGCCAGCAGCTTGGATGTTGGTAGTCACGAGCAGTACTTC. This chain connects TRBV5-5 to TRBJ2-7, with D unresolved. The germline CDR1 and CDR2 sequences are SGHKS and YYEKEE (reference sequence). Trimming took 0 bases from V and 5 from J, leaving 12 bases between them. This CDR3 is 14 amino acids long.

CDR3 sequence: CATAAGAQETQYF. The CDR3 nucleotides are TGTGCCACCGCGGCGGGGGCACAAGAGACCCAGTACTTC. This chain links TRBV24-1 with TRBJ2-5, with D possibly matching TRBD2 (7 bases). Trimming took 9 bases from V and 2 from J, leaving 12 bases between them. Per germline, CDR1 KGHDR and CDR2 SFDVKD. This CDR3 has 13 residues.